The rows below give T cell receptor beta chains drawn from one sample of a study of T cells after yellow fever vaccination. TCRdb reprocessed the 5' RACE reads with MiXCR, giving one entry per CDR3 protein. The table has around 550,000 distinct CDR3 sequences, 15% to 20% seen once. Sequencing was performed on PBMCs, taken 15 days after the yellow fever booster vaccination. Receptors originate from a man aged 25-40 years who received the YFV17D yellow fever vaccine. Each CDR3 is given with its conserved first and last residue. Each record gives: clone size, J gene, V gene, D gene, CDR3 protein, CDR3 DNA. The D gene is left open where the match is weak. Clone size is not always given. Where it is, it says once, few, many or a class for expanded clones.

clone_size: -
j_call: TRBJ1-3
v_call: TRBV7-9
d_call: -
cdr3_aa: CASSEDPSGNTIYF
cdr3_nt: TGTGCCAGCAGCGAGGACCCTTCTGGAAACACCATATATTTT

clone_size: -
j_call: TRBJ2-1
v_call: TRBV6-5
d_call: -
cdr3_aa: CASSRLVSPANEQFF
cdr3_nt: TGTGCCAGCAGTAGACTCGTATCTCCCGCCAATGAGCAGTTCTTC

clone_size: -
j_call: TRBJ2-7
v_call: TRBV7-2
d_call: TRBD2
cdr3_aa: CASSLAFTAGGEYF
cdr3_nt: TGTGCCAGCAGCTTAGCCTTCACGGCGGGAGGAGAGTACTTC

clone_size: -
j_call: TRBJ2-1
v_call: TRBV7-8
d_call: TRBD2
cdr3_aa: CASSLLAGGTQFF
cdr3_nt: TGTGCCAGCAGCCTACTAGCGGGAGGGACGCAGTTCTTC

clone_size: few
j_call: TRBJ2-1
v_call: TRBV7-2
d_call: TRBD2
cdr3_aa: CASSLGAGGGQQFF
cdr3_nt: TGTGCCAGCAGCCTTGGGGCGGGAGGTGGGCAGCAGTTCTTC

clone_size: few
j_call: TRBJ2-2
v_call: TRBV29-1
d_call: -
cdr3_aa: CSVEGGGWTGELFF
cdr3_nt: TGCAGCGTTGAAGGTGGGGGGTGGACCGGGGAGCTGTTTTTT

clone_size: few
j_call: TRBJ2-5
v_call: TRBV7-2
d_call: -
cdr3_aa: CASSPGTPSQETQYF
cdr3_nt: TGTGCCAGCAGCCCCGGGACGCCTAGCCAAGAGACCCAGTACTTC

clone_size: few
j_call: TRBJ2-1
v_call: TRBV7-9
d_call: -
cdr3_aa: CASSVGHEQFF
cdr3_nt: TGTGCCAGCAGTGTTGGACATGAGCAGTTCTTC

clone_size: -
j_call: TRBJ2-7
v_call: TRBV6-2/TRBV6-3
d_call: -
cdr3_aa: CASILDGSRNEQYF
cdr3_nt: TGTGCCAGCATTCTTGACGGGAGTAGGAACGAGCAGTACTTC

clone_size: -
j_call: TRBJ2-1
v_call: TRBV20-1
d_call: TRBD2
cdr3_aa: CSAPGATSVNPRGYNEQFF
cdr3_nt: TGCAGTGCTCCGGGGGCGACTAGCGTCAACCCCAGGGGCTACAATGAGCAGTTCTTC

clone_size: -
j_call: TRBJ1-2
v_call: TRBV6-5
d_call: -
cdr3_aa: CASSTYRINYGYTF
cdr3_nt: TGTGCCAGCAGTACCTACAGGATTAACTATGGCTACACCTTC

clone_size: -
j_call: TRBJ2-3
v_call: TRBV10-2
d_call: -
cdr3_aa: CASSDGSGVQDTQYF
cdr3_nt: TGCGCCAGCAGTGATGGGTCCGGGGTCCAAGATACGCAGTATTTT

clone_size: -
j_call: TRBJ1-5
v_call: TRBV20-1
d_call: -
cdr3_aa: CSALRPGSNQPQHF
cdr3_nt: TGCAGTGCTCTAAGACCAGGTAGCAATCAGCCCCAGCATTTT

clone_size: -
j_call: TRBJ1-1
v_call: TRBV6-5
d_call: TRBD1
cdr3_aa: CASSSGQGGYTEAFF
cdr3_nt: TGTGCCAGCAGTTCGGGACAGGGAGGGTACACTGAAGCTTTCTTT

clone_size: few
j_call: TRBJ2-3
v_call: TRBV5-1
d_call: TRBD2
cdr3_aa: CASCPRGSGDTQYF
cdr3_nt: TGCGCCAGCTGCCCGCGCGGGAGCGGAGATACGCAGTATTTT

clone_size: -
j_call: TRBJ1-1
v_call: TRBV7-9
d_call: -
cdr3_aa: CASSFDPNTEAFF
cdr3_nt: TGTGCCAGCAGCTTTGACCCGAACACTGAAGCTTTCTTT

clone_size: -
j_call: TRBJ2-5
v_call: TRBV20-1
d_call: -
cdr3_aa: CSASDRLETQYF
cdr3_nt: TGCAGTGCCTCGGACAGATTGGAGACCCAGTACTTC

clone_size: -
j_call: TRBJ1-5
v_call: TRBV20-1
d_call: -
cdr3_aa: CSAQAGANQPQHF
cdr3_nt: TGCAGTGCCCAGGCAGGGGCGAATCAGCCCCAGCATTTT

clone_size: few
j_call: TRBJ2-7
v_call: TRBV10-3
d_call: -
cdr3_aa: CAISERDYEQYF
cdr3_nt: TGTGCCATCAGTGAGCGGGATTACGAGCAGTACTTC

clone_size: few
j_call: TRBJ1-2
v_call: TRBV6-1
d_call: -
cdr3_aa: CASRSGQGTNYGYTF
cdr3_nt: TGTGCCAGCAGGAGCGGGCAGGGGACCAACTATGGCTACACCTTC